This T cell receptor (beta chain) was observed in a study of OX40 agonist ivuxolimab in advanced cancers. There are 13 residues in the CDR3. Trimming shortened V by 7 bases and J by 0 bases, and 10 bases separated the two germline ends. Germline values: CDR1 MNHEY, CDR2 SVGAGI. Libraries were prepared by immunoSEQ multiplex PCR; TCRdb keeps only in-frame clonotypes and omits some of them. The sample has under 75,000 clones, approximately 86% seen once. The sequencing used CD4+ or CD8+ T cells sorted from blood, collected in a trial of the OX40 agonist ivuxolimab. The rearrangement links TRBV6-5 to TRBJ2-7; D gene unclear. The source of this sequence is an adult with an advanced solid tumor such as melanoma, head and neck, liver or kidney cancer. The CDR3 sequence is CASKFGLSYEQYF. CDR3 DNA sequence: TGTGCCAGCAAGTTCGGCCTCTCCTACGAGCAGTACTTC.